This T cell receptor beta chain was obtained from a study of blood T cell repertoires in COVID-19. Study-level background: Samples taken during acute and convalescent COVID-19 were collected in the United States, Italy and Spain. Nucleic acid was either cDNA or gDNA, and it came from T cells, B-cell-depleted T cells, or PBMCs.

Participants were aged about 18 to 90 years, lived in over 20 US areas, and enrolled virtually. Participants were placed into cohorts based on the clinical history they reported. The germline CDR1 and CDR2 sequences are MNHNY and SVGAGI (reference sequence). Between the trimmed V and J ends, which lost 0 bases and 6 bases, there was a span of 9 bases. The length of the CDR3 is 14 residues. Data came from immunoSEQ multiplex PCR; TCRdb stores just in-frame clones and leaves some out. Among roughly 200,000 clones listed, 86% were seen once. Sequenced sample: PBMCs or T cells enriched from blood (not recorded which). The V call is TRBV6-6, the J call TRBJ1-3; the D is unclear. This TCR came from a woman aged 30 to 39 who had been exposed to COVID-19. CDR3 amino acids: CASSYSSPQNTIYF. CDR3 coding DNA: TGTGCCAGCAGTTACTCGTCCCCACAAAACACCATATATTTT.